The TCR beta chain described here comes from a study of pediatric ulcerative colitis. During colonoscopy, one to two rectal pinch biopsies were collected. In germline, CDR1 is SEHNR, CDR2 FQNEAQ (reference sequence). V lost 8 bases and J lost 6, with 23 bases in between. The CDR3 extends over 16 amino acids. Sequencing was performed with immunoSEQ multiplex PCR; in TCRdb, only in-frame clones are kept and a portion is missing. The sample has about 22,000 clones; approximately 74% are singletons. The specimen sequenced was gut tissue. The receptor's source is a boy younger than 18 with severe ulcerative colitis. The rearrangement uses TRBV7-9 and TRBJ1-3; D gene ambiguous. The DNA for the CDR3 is TGTGCCAGCCATAGTCAAGTTGGCCTCCTCTTAAACACCATATATTTT. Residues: CASHSQVGLLLNTIYF. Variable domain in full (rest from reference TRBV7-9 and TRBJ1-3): DTGVSQNPRHKITKRGQNVTFRCDPISEHNRLYWYRQTLGQGPEFLTYFQNEAQLEKSRLLSDRFSAERPKGSFSTLEIQRTEQGDSAMYLCASHSQVGLLLNTIYFGEGSWLTVV.